The 11 T cell receptor beta chains presented below share a single source sample, sequenced in a study of radiotherapy plus CTLA-4 blockade in lung cancer. Profiled with immunoSEQ multiplex PCR; TCRdb holds only in-frame clones, not every one. Of about 51,000 clones in the sample, around 79% were seen once. Sequenced material: peripheral blood, taken from a patient treated with radiotherapy plus ipilimumab. These receptors came from a human donor with non-small cell lung cancer whose response to radiotherapy plus ipilimumab could not be evaluated.

This chain joins TRBV6-5 and TRBJ1-2, with a possible D match to TRBD1 (5 bases). Trimming pared 4 bases from V and 8 bases from J, leaving 11 bases between. Germline-derived CDR1 and CDR2 are MNHEY and SVGAGI. This CDR3 region has 12 residues. The CDR3 reads CASSSRAKGYTF. CDR3 nucleotide sequence: TGTGCCAGCAGTTCCAGGGCGAAGGGCTACACCTTC.

This chain connects TRBV6-5 to TRBJ1-5; no firm D call. CDR3 length: 13 residues. The V end lost 0 bases, the J end lost 9 bases, and 9 bases lay between the germline ends. Germline V gene lookup returns CDR1 MNHEY and CDR2 SVGAGI. CDR3 residues: CASSYSTTSPQHF. CDR3 nucleotide sequence: TGTGCCAGCAGTTACTCGACTACGTCGCCCCAGCATTTT.

This sequence joins TRBV29-1 and TRBJ2-7, with D perhaps TRBD1 (5 bases). CDR3 length: 15 amino acids. Trimming cost V 1 base and J 2 bases, with 15 bases left between them. CDR1 is SQVTM and CDR2 is ANQGSEA in the germline V gene. The CDR3 is CSVEVPGKDTYEQYF. In nucleotides, the CDR3 is TGCAGCGTTGAAGTCCCAGGGAAGGACACCTACGAGCAGTACTTC.

This clone appeared a few times. The genes are TRBV5-1 and TRBJ2-5; TRBD2 agrees at 15 bases. Germline CDR1 reads SGHRS; CDR2 reads YFSETQ. The CDR3 runs 16 residues. The ends lost 0 bases at V and 5 bases at J; junction bases unmatched: 2. Written as DNA, the CDR3 is TGCGCCAGCAGCTTGGGCGGACTAGCGGGAGGGGAGACCCAGTACTTC. Its translation: CASSLGGLAGGETQYF.

The chain links TRBV5-6 to TRBJ2-2; D perhaps matches TRBD2 (6 bases). Trimming took 6 bases from V and 4 from J, leaving 16 bases between them. The CDR3 spans 15 residues. The germline gives CDR1 SGHDT, CDR2 YYEEEE. CDR3 DNA sequence: TGTGCCAGCACCCTTTTGCAGCGGGCCACCGGGGAGCTGTTTTTT. Amino acid sequence: CASTLLQRATGELFF.

This sequence joins TRBV9 and TRBJ2-5, with D possibly being TRBD2 (5 bases). The CDR3 consists of 14 residues. Trimming cost V 0 bases and J 5 bases, with 11 bases left between them. Looked up from germline, CDR1 is SGDLS and CDR2 is YYNGEE. For the CDR3, the DNA is TGTGCCAGCAGCGTAGATGCTAGCAGGGAGACCCAGTACTTC. Translating gives CASSVDASRETQYF.

V gene TRBV7-8 combines with J gene TRBJ1-2; D uncertain. The ends were cut back, 0 bases at V and 8 bases at J, with 7 bases in the middle. The germline V gene has CDR1 SGHVS and CDR2 FQNEAQ. This CDR3 is built from 12 residues. The CDR3 loop is CASSLAGRGYTF. The CDR3, as DNA: TGTGCCAGCAGCTTAGCTGGGCGAGGCTACACCTTC.

This chain connects TRBV7-2 to TRBJ1-5; D is undetermined. V was trimmed by 5 bases and J by 0 bases, leaving 11 bases between them. CDR3 length equals 15 residues. Germline assignment: CDR1 SGHTA and CDR2 FQGNSA. The chain's CDR3 is CASSLNLFSNQPQHF. The CDR3 nucleotides are TGTGCCAGCAGCCTGAACTTGTTTAGCAATCAGCCCCAGCATTTT.

The chain recombines TRBV30 with TRBJ2-7, with D possibly matching TRBD1 (6 bases). Germline CDR1 and CDR2: GTSNPN and SVGIG (reference sequence). There are 13 residues in the CDR3. The V end lost 3 bases, the J end lost 2 bases, and 11 bases lay between the germline ends. The CDR3 bases are TGTGCCTGGAGGACCGGACAGACCTACGAGCAGTACTTC. This gives the protein CAWRTGQTYEQYF.

V and J are TRBV15 and TRBJ1-5; D may be TRBD1 (6 bases). The V gene's germline CDR1 is LNHNV and CDR2 YYDKDF (reference sequence). V lost 0 bases and J 0 bases, leaving 12 bases between the germline ends. There are 17 residues in the CDR3. CDR3: CATSRDKGQYSNQPQHF. The CDR3 DNA reads as TGTGCCACCAGCAGAGATAAGGGACAATATAGCAATCAGCCCCAGCATTTT.

The V and J genes are TRBV28 and TRBJ2-7, with TRBD2 matching 9 bases. From germline, CDR1 is MDHEN and CDR2 SYDVKM. Unmatched junction bases numbered 1, after V lost 3 bases and J lost 4 bases. The CDR3 is 13 amino acids. For the CDR3, the DNA is TGTGCCAGCAGTTTCCTAGCGGGATACGAGCAGTACTTC. Protein: CASSFLAGYEQYF.